The sequence of this T cell receptor (beta chain) was determined in a study of T cell changes during pregnancy in multiple sclerosis (dated by TCRdb to between 2017 and 2020). For the wider study: The study examined how the T cell repertoire changed over the course of pregnancy in women with multiple sclerosis.

The CDR3 spans 15 residues, from the cysteine through the phenylalanine. This entry keeps only the CDR3 DNA: 45 bases, framed from base 1. CDR1 KGHSY and CDR2 FQNENV were looked up in the germline V gene. V is cut back by 4 bases and J by 2 bases, with 5 bases in the junction unmatched. Library preparation was by the immunoSEQ multiplex PCR assay. TCRdb obtained this table from immuneACCESS and retained in-frame rearrangements with V and J assigned. These tables miss some clones; where compared with another copy, unresolved V genes account for less than half of the shortfall, and the remainder is unexplained. The sample yields 55,000 to 75,000 clones; about nine tenths were counted once. Approximately 1.4% of the sample rests with the top ten. Worth noting for this clone: The antigen it recognizes is unknown. There are no base qualities to consult, and no much larger clone falls within one base.

This clonotype was sampled from a female donor in good health, enrolled as a control in a pregnancy study. The specimen was peripheral blood, collected after pregnancy. The V and J segments used are TRBV16 and TRBJ2-5; a stretch of 9 junction bases matches TRBD1. At the DNA level, the sequence is TGTGCCAGCAGCCCGCGCGGGACAGGGCAAGAGACCCAGTACTTC. This gives the protein CASSPRGTGQETQYF.